The clone carrying this TCR beta chain was counted only a few times. Primed by a sample-barcoded 5' primer and a J-beta primer mix, a second PCR proceeded for about 6 to 12 cycles. Sequencing of every sample gave 2.5 million or more CDR3-containing paired-end reads. TCRdb reanalysed the 5' RACE reads using MiXCR and keeps one entry per CDR3 protein. This table has 1.4 million to 1.5 million distinct CDR3 sequences, roughly 45% appearing once. V gave up 5 bases and J gave up 2 bases, with 10 bases separating them. The CDR3 consists of 13 residues. Germline CDR1 and CDR2: SGHVS and FNYEAQ. This sample was taken from a study of blood T cells in healthy people across ages.

The rearrangement uses TRBV7-6 and TRBJ2-7; D remains unclear. The sequenced material came from blood. The sequence was obtained from a woman younger than 30 in good health. The CDR3 nucleotides are TGTGCCAGCAGCGTGGCCCCAACCTACGAGCAGTACTTC. Translation gives CASSVAPTYEQYF.